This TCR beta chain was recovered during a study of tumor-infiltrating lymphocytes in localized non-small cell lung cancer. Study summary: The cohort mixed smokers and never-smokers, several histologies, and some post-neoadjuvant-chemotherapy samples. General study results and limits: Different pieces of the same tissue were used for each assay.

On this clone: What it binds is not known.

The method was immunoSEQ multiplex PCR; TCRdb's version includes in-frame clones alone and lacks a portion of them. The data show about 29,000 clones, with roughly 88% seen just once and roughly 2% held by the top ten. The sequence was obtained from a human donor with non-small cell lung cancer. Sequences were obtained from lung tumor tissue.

CDR3 region: CASSSQVANTGELFF. In DNA, the CDR3 is TGTGCCAGCAGTTCCCAAGTAGCGAACACCGGGGAGCTGTTTTTT. The chain employs TRBV27 and TRBJ2-2; D gene unclear. The CDR3 sequence is 15 residues long. Germline V CDR1 and CDR2: MNHEY, SMNVEV (reference sequence). V lost 4 bases and J lost 0, with 9 bases in between.